This TCR beta chain comes out of a study of blood T cells in healthy people across ages (dated by TCRdb to between 2014 and 2017). General notes on the study: Template switching captured roughly one uniquely barcoded TCR beta cDNA molecule per two T cells in model experiments. Using deep sequencing normalized with unique cDNA molecular identifiers, the study measured how TCR beta repertoire diversity changes with age. Four age groups were formed from the donors: young (average about 17 years), middle-aged (approximately 39), aged (approximately 60) and long-lived (more than 75). To avoid experimental bias, donors of different ages were spread randomly across the sequencing lanes. The study analyzed two additional independent replicas of 1 million unique cDNA reads from the same blood draw for two donors, one aged 18 to 29 and one aged 80 or older. Overall study outcomes, separate from this receptor: The CMV infection status of donors was not known, potentially confounding age-related changes in expanded clonotypes. Observed TCR beta diversity per million T cells fell roughly linearly with age, and a significant reduction was already apparent by age roughly 40. Estimates of total diversity from one million sequenced T cells were regarded as lower bounds and underestimates. Conclusive comparison of naive and antigen-experienced compartments was prevented by the profiling of bulk unsorted PBMCs. The long-lived group showed more naive CD4+ T cells, fewer expanded clones and increased TCR diversity than the aged group, suggesting age selection. There was a strong correlation between observed TCR beta diversity and the percentage of naive T cells measured by flow cytometry.

Points on this clonotype: There is no known antigen for this receptor. Base quality data are lacking; no much larger clone is found one base away.

The CDR3 spans 17 residues, from the cysteine through the phenylalanine. Of all the DNA, just the CDR3 is kept, 51 bases in frame from base 1. Clipping removes 5 bases from V and 5 bases from J, with 15 as the unmatched junction base count. CDR1 and CDR2 (LNHDA, SQIVND) derive from the germline V gene (reference sequence). Donors were a few dozen systemically healthy Caucasian individuals from Russia aged roughly 6 to 90 years. Each donor gave about 9.7 milliliters of peripheral blood, drawn into EDTA-treated Vacutainer tubes. PBMCs were isolated by Ficoll-Paque density-gradient centrifugation, with at least 6.5 million obtained per sample. Trizol reagent was used to extract total RNA from PBMCs, with at least 6 micrograms per sample. The percentages of naive CD45RAhigh/CD27high T cells were determined by flow cytometry on a PBMC aliquot from every donor. The library came from 5' RACE. Sequencing was carried out with an Illumina HiSeq 2500. A second PCR of about 7 to 12 cycles was run with a J-beta primer mix and a sample-barcoded 5' primer. Each TCR beta cDNA molecule received a unique molecular identifier from a template-switch 5' adaptor carrying 12 random nucleotides. Each sample yielded at least 2.5 million CDR3-containing paired-end reads. All of the RNA was converted into first-strand cDNA using the Mint cDNA synthesis kit, with a TRBC-specific oligonucleotide serving as the primer. Following uracil-DNA glycosylase treatment, all cDNA underwent a first 18-cycle PCR with the universal primers M1SS and BC2_uni_R. The source study handled its data this way. For normalization, 1 million high-quality reads were randomly selected from each sample, with every read carrying a distinct molecular identifier. Instead of being binned into consensus sequences, reads that shared molecular identifiers were thrown out. CDR3 identification, clonotype clustering and error correction used MiTCR with a Q25 quality threshold and the strictest error-elimination algorithm. A nonparametric unseen species model with Euler transformation was used to estimate lower-bound total TCR beta diversity. TCRdb reprocessed the public reads (quality trimming at Q25 with fastp, clone calling with MiXCR) and kept in-frame beta chains. When rows share a CDR3 protein, they turn into one entry using the most common DNA and genes. V and J calls and clone size were set by TCRdb, not the authors. Present in this sample are hundreds of thousands of distinct CDR3 sequences, about a fifth of which were seen just once. Of the sample, 20% to 25% falls within the top ten clones.

Material for sequencing was blood. This TCR was recovered from a man in his 70s in good health. The chain employs TRBV19 and TRBJ1-2; 9 junctional bases match TRBD1. CDR3 loop: CASSDVPGQGASYGYTF. The bases are TGTGCCAGTAGTGACGTCCCGGGACAGGGTGCGAGTTATGGCTACACCTTC.